The rows below give T cell receptor beta chains drawn from one sample of a study of CD8 T cells in Susac syndrome. TCRdb re-derived calls from the immunoSEQ multiplex PCR reads in MiXCR, one entry per CDR3 protein. Of some 200,000 distinct CDR3 sequences in the sample, about 91% are singletons; the top ten hold 0.085% to 0.1%. Sequences were obtained from CD4+ T cells from PBMCs. These receptors all stem from a human donor with Susac syndrome. The CDR3 runs from the conserved cysteine through the conserved F or W. The order of the fields is D gene, clone size, J gene, V gene, CDR3 DNA, CDR3 protein. A D gene is named only where the DNA matches it firmly. Clone size is not always given. Where it is, it says once, few, many or a class for expanded clones.

-	-	TRBJ2-7	TRBV28	TGTGCCAGCAGTCCGATTCGAGGCACCAACTACGAGCAGTACTTC	CASSPIRGTNYEQYF
TRBD2	-	TRBJ2-3	TRBV20-1	TGCAGTGCTAGTAGTGCTAGCGGGAGGGAGAGCGATACGCAGTATTTT	CSASSASGRESDTQYF
-	few	TRBJ1-5	TRBV12-3/TRBV12-4	TGTGCCAGCAGTTTACGGGGCGGTAGCAATCAGCCCCAGCATTTT	CASSLRGGSNQPQHF
TRBD2	once	TRBJ2-7	TRBV12-3/TRBV12-4	TGTGCCAGCAGTTTCGGGGGGGCGGTAGCGGAGTACTTC	CASSFGGAVAEYF
-	-	TRBJ1-2	TRBV2	TGTGCCAGCAGTGCGATCGGGGTAGACTATGGCTACACCTTC	CASSAIGVDYGYTF
-	-	TRBJ1-1	TRBV6-7	TGTGCCAGCAGTGTAGTAGTAAATCACACTGAAGCTTTCTTT	CASSVVVNHTEAFF
-	-	TRBJ1-1	TRBV19	TGTGCCAGTAGTCGTCCAACAAGAGGCACTGAAGCTTTCTTT	CASSRPTRGTEAFF
-	-	TRBJ1-1	TRBV4-1	TGCGCCAGCAGCCAAGAGAGGGCTGAAGCTTTCTTT	CASSQERAEAFF
TRBD2	-	TRBJ2-1	TRBV9	TGTGCCAGCAGCGTAGACGGGGGGAATTACAATGAGCAGTTCTTC	CASSVDGGNYNEQFF
TRBD1	-	TRBJ2-5	TRBV11-3	TGTGCCAGCAGCTTATTTAGCACAGGGGACGAGACCCAGTACTTC	CASSLFSTGDETQYF
-	-	TRBJ1-3	TRBV25-1	TGTGCCAGCAGTCCGGGGACCAATGGAAACACCATATATTTT	CASSPGTNGNTIYF
-	-	TRBJ2-3	TRBV28	TGTGCCAGCAGTTCCGGGACCTGGCGGACAGATACGCAGTATTTT	CASSSGTWRTDTQYF
TRBD1	-	TRBJ1-4	TRBV30	TGTGCCTGGAGTCGGGACAGCAGTAATGAAAAACTGTTTTTT	CAWSRDSSNEKLFF
TRBD2	-	TRBJ2-5	TRBV5-1	TGCGCCAGCAGCTTGGCGTCGGGGACTAACCAAGAGACCCAGTACTTC	CASSLASGTNQETQYF
TRBD1	few	TRBJ1-2	TRBV30	TGTGCCTGGAGTTTGACAGGGGGCTATGGCTACACCTTC	CAWSLTGGYGYTF
TRBD1	-	TRBJ2-1	TRBV27	TGTGCCAGCAGTTCGGACAGGGACAATGAGCAGTTCTTC	CASSSDRDNEQFF
TRBD2	-	TRBJ2-1	TRBV25-1	TGTGCCAGCAGTGAATCACCAGCGGGAGAGGCGAATGAGCAGTTCTTC	CASSESPAGEANEQFF
-	-	TRBJ1-6	TRBV30	TGTGCCTGGAGGGACGGGGGATGGGATTCACCCCTCCACTTT	CAWRDGGWDSPLHF
-	-	TRBJ1-4	TRBV28	TGTGCCAGCAGTTTAGTTACCGAAAAACTGTTTTTT	CASSLVTEKLFF